This entry lists 10 T cell receptor beta chains sequenced from one sample in a study of OX40 agonist ivuxolimab in advanced cancers. The library was prepared using the immunoSEQ multiplex PCR assay. TCRdb mirrors the immuneACCESS table, restricted to in-frame sequences. Some clones are absent from its copies; in checked studies, under half trace to an unresolved V gene, and the reason for the others is unknown. The sample profile shows 40,000 to 45,000 clones; about 88% of them were found once. The ten largest clones add up to approximately 13% of the sample. The sequences come from CD4+ or CD8+ T cells sorted from blood, collected in a trial of the OX40 agonist ivuxolimab. Receptors were obtained from an adult with an advanced solid tumor such as melanoma, head and neck, liver or kidney cancer.

The chain links TRBV28 to TRBJ1-1, with TRBD1 matching 7 bases. The CDR3 spans 15 residues. Germline-derived CDR1 and CDR2 are MDHEN and SYDVKM. Unmatched junction bases numbered 12, after V lost 2 bases and J lost 9 bases. The CDR3 DNA reads TGTGCCAGCAGTTTAACGTCTCCGGGACAGCAAAAAGCTTTCTTT. Amino acids: CASSLTSPGQQKAFF.

A single count supports this clone. V gene TRBV25-1 combines with J gene TRBJ2-7; D is undetermined. V gave up 5 bases and J gave up 5 bases, with 10 bases separating them. Germline V CDR1 and CDR2: MGHDK, SYGVNS. This CDR3 region has 12 residues. The CDR3 protein is CASSPGFNEQYF. The CDR3 nucleotides are TGTGCCAGCAGTCCGGGTTTCAACGAGCAGTACTTC.

The chain employs TRBV30 and TRBJ2-1; 12 nucleotides match TRBD2. CDR3 length: 15 residues. The germline V gene encodes CDR1 GTSNPN and CDR2 SVGIG (reference sequence). V lost 3 bases, J lost 5 bases, and 5 bases stayed unmatched. CDR3 bases: TGTGCCTGGAGCGGCGGACTAGCGGGAAACAATGAGCAGTTCTTC. It is translated as CAWSGGLAGNNEQFF.

The rearrangement links TRBV18 to TRBJ1-5, with a possible D match to TRBD1 (5 bases). This CDR3 region has 16 residues. Germline CDR1 is KGHSH and CDR2 is LQKENI. The germline V and J ends were trimmed by 0 bases and 7 bases, with 16 bases remaining between them. CDR3 in DNA: TGTGCCAGCTCACCACCCACTACAGGAATTTCCCAGCCCCAGCATTTT. As protein: CASSPPTTGISQPQHF.

This chain connects TRBV28 to TRBJ2-1; 9 bases line up with TRBD2. This CDR3 has 15 amino acids. Trimming cost V 5 bases and J 8 bases; bases outside gene matches: 10. The V gene's germline CDR1 is MDHEN and CDR2 SYDVKM. DNA for the CDR3: TGTGCCAGCAGTCAACCTAGGACTAGCGTCGATGAGCAGTTCTTC. It codes for CASSQPRTSVDEQFF.

This clone has only one observation. The chain joins TRBV18 to TRBJ1-2; 9 bases line up with TRBD1. Germline trimming cut 3 bases from V and 8 bases from J; bases unmatched to any gene: 7. From germline, CDR1 is KGHSH and CDR2 LQKENI. This CDR3 spans 14 amino acids. The CDR3 loop reads CASSPTGGESGYTF. The CDR3 DNA reads TGTGCCAGCTCACCGACAGGGGGGGAATCCGGCTACACCTTC. The variable domain in full, with the rest retrieved from reference TRBV18 and TRBJ1-2, is NAGVMQNPRHLVRRRGQEARLRCSPMKGHSHVYWYRQLPEEGLKFMVYLQKENIIDESGMPKERFSAEFPKEGPSILRIQQVVRGDSAAYFCASSPTGGESGYTFGSGTRLTVV.

The chain links TRBV5-1 to TRBJ2-1, with D tentatively TRBD1 or TRBD2 (5 bases each). The CDR3 has 12 amino acids. Trimming shortened V by 5 bases and J by 12 bases, and 15 bases separated the two germline ends. The germline V gene has CDR1 SGHRS and CDR2 YFSETQ. The CDR3 here is CASSDPPGPQFF. In DNA, the CDR3 is TGCGCCAGCAGTGACCCCCCGGGACCGCAGTTCTTC.

The chain joins TRBV28 to TRBJ1-2, with D possibly matching TRBD1 (5 bases). The germline V gene has CDR1 MDHEN and CDR2 SYDVKM. V dropped 6 bases and J dropped 4 bases, with 12 bases sitting between them. CDR3 size: 13 residues. CDR3 amino acids: CASRGAPSYGYTF. The CDR3 DNA reads as TGTGCCAGCAGAGGGGCGCCTAGCTATGGCTACACCTTC.

The chain combines TRBV30 with TRBJ1-6; no clear D gene. V was pared by 5 bases and J by 0 bases, with 11 bases between. Germline lookup yields CDR1 GTSNPN and CDR2 SVGIG (reference sequence). The CDR3 loop spans 15 amino acids. Written as DNA, the CDR3 is TGTGCCTGGGGGCCAGTGAGCTCCTATAATTCACCCCTCCACTTT. Amino acids: CAWGPVSSYNSPLHF.

The chain has TRBV18 and TRBJ2-1, with D perhaps being TRBD1 or TRBD2 (5 bases each). Trimming removed 0 bases at V and 4 bases at J, with 13 bases between. There are 16 residues in the CDR3. Looked up from germline, CDR1 is KGHSH and CDR2 is LQKENI. The CDR3: CASSPPGPRLYNEQFF. The CDR3 DNA reads as TGTGCCAGCTCACCACCGGGACCCCGGTTATACAATGAGCAGTTCTTC.